This T cell receptor beta chain was captured in a study of vaccination effects on CD4 cells after COVID-19. At the level of the study: Post-vaccine specimens arrived a median 72 days past the second dose. Study-wide results and caveats: There was only 1 of 255 vaccine-induced clones in healthy vaccinees that cross-reacted with common cold coronaviruses.

Comment on this clone: Its matching antigen is unknown.

Using immunoSEQ multiplex PCR, the repertoire was profiled, and TCRdb retains in-frame clones only, with some absent. Among some 70,000 clones listed, about 80% were seen once. Pools of viral peptides were used by the ViraFEST assay to expand antigen-specific CD4+ T cells ahead of sequencing. Having been cultured for 10 days, the cells underwent CD4+ T cell isolation. Each participant received a vaccine that was either BNT162b2 or mRNA-1273, given as two doses. Prior SARS-CoV-2 infection was absent in the vaccine recipients, as shown by negative nucleocapsid antibodies. This sequence was found in a human donor who received a COVID-19 vaccine. The specimen was CD4+ T cells from PBMCs cultured with HCoV-229E spike peptides, collected after COVID-19 vaccination.

The CDR3 DNA reads as TGTGCCAGCAGCTTATTGCCCCCCGGGGAGACCCAGTACTTC. Its translation is CASSLLPPGETQYF. This chain uses TRBV7-3 with TRBJ2-5; no reliable D call. There are 14 residues in the CDR3. V lost 2 bases to trimming and J lost 5 bases, with 12 bases between them. CDR1 and CDR2 from the germline V gene are SGHTA and FQGTGA.